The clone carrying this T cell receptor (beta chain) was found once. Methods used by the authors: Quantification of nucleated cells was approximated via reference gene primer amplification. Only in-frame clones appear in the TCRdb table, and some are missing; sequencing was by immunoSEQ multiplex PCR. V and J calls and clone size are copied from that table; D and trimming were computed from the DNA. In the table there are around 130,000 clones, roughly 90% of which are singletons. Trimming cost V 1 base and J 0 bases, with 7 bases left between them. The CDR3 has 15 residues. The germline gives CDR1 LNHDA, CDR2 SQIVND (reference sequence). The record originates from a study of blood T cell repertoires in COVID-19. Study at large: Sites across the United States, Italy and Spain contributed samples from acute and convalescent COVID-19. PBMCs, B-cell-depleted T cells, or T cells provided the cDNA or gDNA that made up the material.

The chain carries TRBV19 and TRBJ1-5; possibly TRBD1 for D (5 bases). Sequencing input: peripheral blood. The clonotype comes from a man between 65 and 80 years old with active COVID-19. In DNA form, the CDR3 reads TGTGCCAGTAGTATAGGACAGTCTAGCAATCAGCCCCAGCATTTT. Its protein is CASSIGQSSNQPQHF.